This entry describes one T cell receptor beta chain. The antigen is unknown. The protocol was immunoSEQ multiplex PCR, while the TCRdb copy is restricted to in-frame clones and leaves out a portion. Counted here are 9,000 to 13,000 clones, roughly 89% occurring once; the ten biggest clones make up more than 5.5%. Germline V gives CDR1 SGDLS, CDR2 YYNGEE. The V gene end was trimmed by 0 bases and the J gene end by 8 bases; junction bases not matched to a gene: 11. This CDR3 spans 16 amino acids. This entry belongs to a study of Tregs in tolerant kidney transplant recipients. Findings and limits, study-wide: This study did not directly address biological reproducibility.

This sequence was found in a human patient who received a combined kidney and bone marrow transplant. The gene calls are TRBV9 and TRBJ2-1, with 7 nucleotides matching TRBD2. This material consisted of Tregs from blood cultured with allogeneic cells, taken before the transplant. CDR3 bases: TGTGCCAGCAGCGTAGTAGCGGGTGGGCTAATCGATGAGCAGTTCTTC. Its translation is CASSVVAGGLIDEQFF.